This T cell receptor beta chain was sequenced for a study of OX40 agonist ivuxolimab in advanced cancers. Study-level information: Patients received the agonistic anti-OX40 (CD134) antibody ivuxolimab. Study-level results: Clonal expansion by week 6 occurred in CD4+ and CD8+ blood T cells (at 0.1 to 3.0 mg/kg). Those patients achieving a partial response at 0.1-3.0 mg/kg showed among the lowest clonal expansion.

TCRdb's table, derived via immunoSEQ multiplex PCR, lists solely in-frame clones and lacks some. This table holds 110,000 or so clones, 80% to 95% found once. Blood samples were obtained at baseline, cycle 4 day 1, and cycle 7 day 1. Trimming at V came to 7 bases and at J to 4 bases, leaving 6 bases not matched to a gene. Germline V gives CDR1 MGHDK, CDR2 SYGVNS. The CDR3 is 14 amino acids. The table lists this clone with a count of one. Its antigen is as yet unknown. The sample consisted of CD4+ or CD8+ T cells sorted from blood, taken in a trial of the OX40 agonist ivuxolimab. The clonotype comes from an adult with an advanced solid tumor such as melanoma, head and neck, liver or kidney cancer. The genes are TRBV25-1 and TRBJ2-2; 7 nucleotides align to TRBD1. The DNA for the CDR3 is TGTGCCAGCAAGCCAGGGGGAGCCACCGGGGAGCTGTTTTTT. This codes for CASKPGGATGELFF.